This TCR beta chain was captured by sequencing in a study of cytomegalovirus exposure and HLA in healthy donors. As for the study in general: Earlier, almost 120 million unique TCR beta sequences were recovered from about 179 million T cells by an analysis.

These donors, healthy bone marrow donors, were studied. V gave up 7 bases and J gave up 0 bases; unmatched junction bases: 11. The length of the CDR3 is 19 residues. The germline gives CDR1 SGHAT, CDR2 FQNNGV. PCR used 60 Vbeta primers and 13 Jbeta primers. TCRdb's table, derived via immunoSEQ multiplex PCR, lists solely in-frame clones and lacks some. The table has about 130,000 clones, around 80% seen once. Sequencing was done on a sample of PBMCs. This TCR was recovered from a woman aged 40 to 49 in good health and CMV-seronegative. The rearrangement links TRBV11-2 to TRBJ2-4; 14 bases map to TRBD2. CDR3 in amino acids: CASNPAAGLAGVAKNIQYF. CDR3 in DNA: TGTGCCAGCAACCCCGCCGCGGGACTAGCGGGGGTAGCCAAAAACATTCAGTACTTC.